Following are 25 T cell receptor beta chains from one sample sequenced in a study of graft-versus-host responses after intestinal transplantation. Using immunoSEQ multiplex PCR, the repertoire was profiled, and TCRdb retains in-frame clones only, with some absent. The table includes about 88,000 clones, 85% to 95% detected once. These receptors are not linked to any known antigen. The input for sequencing was unstimulated CD4+ T cells sorted from spleen or lymph node cells, taken before transplant. These receptors all stem from a human donor who was the organ donor for an intestinal transplant.

The chain couples TRBV9 to TRBJ1-2; the D gene is possibly TRBD1 (5 bases). Trimming pared 4 bases from V and 2 bases from J, leaving 21 bases between. Germline lookup yields CDR1 SGDLS and CDR2 YYNGEE. The CDR3 length is 17 residues. The CDR3 DNA sequence: TGTGCCAGCAGCCCGCCCCGGGGGGGTCTACAGAACTATGGCTACACCTTC. Translating it yields CASSPPRGGLQNYGYTF.

This clone was detected only a few times. V usage is TRBV10-2 and J usage is TRBJ1-2; D unclear. Germline values: CDR1 WSHSY, CDR2 SAAADI. The length of the CDR3 is 16 residues. Trimming removed 7 bases from V and 1 base from J, with 19 bases in between. This CDR3 reads CASTGSGSDINYGYTF. As DNA, the CDR3 is TGCGCCAGCACGGGGTCAGGATCTGACATTAACTATGGCTACACCTTC.

The rearrangement links TRBV5-1 to TRBJ2-2; TRBD2 matches 10 bases. Per germline, CDR1 SGHRS and CDR2 YFSETQ. The CDR3 runs to 16 residues. The junction had 6 bases not matched to a gene; V was cut back by 0 bases and J by 7 bases. The CDR3 loop reads CASSLAPSGSVGELFF. The CDR3 region has the DNA TGCGCCAGCAGCTTGGCGCCTAGCGGGAGTGTCGGGGAGCTGTTTTTT. Supplemented by reference TRBV5-1 and TRBJ2-2, the full variable domain reads KAGVTQTPRYLIKTRGQQVTLSCSPISGHRSVSWYQQTPGQGLQFLFEYFSETQRNKGNFPGRFSGRQFSNSRSEMNVSTLELGDSALYLCASSLAPSGSVGELFFGEGSRLTVL.

The chain links TRBV11-3 to TRBJ2-1; D might be TRBD1 (6 bases). The V end was cut by 2 bases, the J end by 8 bases, with 28 bases between. Germline CDR1 SGHNT, CDR2 YENEEA. CDR3 length equals 19 residues. CDR3 sequence (DNA): TGTGCCAGCAGCTTAAGGTTTTTCGGTGTAGGCAGGGGACGGGATGAGCAGTTCTTC. This translates into CASSLRFFGVGRGRDEQFF. Full variable domain (rest looked up from reference TRBV11-3 and TRBJ2-1): EAGVVQSPRYKIIEKKQPVAFWCNPISGHNTLYWYLQNLGQGPELLIRYENEEAVDDSQLPKDRFSAERLKGVDSTLKIQPAELGDSAVYLCASSLRFFGVGRGRDEQFFGPGTRLTVL.

There are a few counts of this clone. The chain combines TRBV6-6 with TRBJ1-2; 7 nucleotides align to TRBD1. Germline trimming cut 6 bases from V and 4 bases from J; bases unmatched to any gene: 5. CDR1 and CDR2 from the germline V gene are MNHNY and SVGAGI (reference sequence). This CDR3 is built from 13 residues. The CDR3 is CASREGTAYGYTF. The CDR3 nucleotides are TGTGCCAGCAGAGAGGGGACAGCCTATGGCTACACCTTC.

The V and J genes are TRBV7-3 and TRBJ2-3; 7 bases are shared with TRBD1. CDR1 and CDR2 (germline): SGHTA, FQGTGA. V gave up 3 bases and J gave up 4 bases; unmatched junction bases: 4. The CDR3 runs 14 residues. CDR3 loop: CASSFDRAPDTQYF. The CDR3 nucleotides read TGTGCCAGCAGCTTCGACAGGGCCCCAGATACGCAGTATTTT.

V gene TRBV7-3 combines with J gene TRBJ2-5; TRBD2 matches 10 bases. J was trimmed by 2 bases and V by 5 bases; bases with no gene match: 11. CDR3 length: 17 residues. Germline CDR1 and CDR2: SGHTA and FQGTGA. Here the CDR3 DNA reads TGTGCCAGCAGCCTCCACCGACTAGCGGGTAAGCAAGAGACCCAGTACTTC. Translating gives CASSLHRLAGKQETQYF.

The rearrangement uses TRBV16 and TRBJ1-2, with D maybe TRBD1 (6 bases). V was clipped by 0 bases and J by 4 bases, with 9 bases between them. The germline CDR1 and CDR2 sequences are KGHSY and FQNENV. The CDR3 is 14 residues long. CDR3 nucleotides: TGTGCCAGCAGCCAATCCCGGACAGCCTATGGCTACACCTTC. As protein: CASSQSRTAYGYTF.

The chain couples TRBV19 to TRBJ2-3; 9 bases are shared with TRBD1. Trimming took 8 bases from V and 6 from J; bases not matched to a gene: 9. Germline V lookup: CDR1 LNHDA, CDR2 SQIVND (reference sequence). The CDR3 spans 14 residues. The CDR3 sequence: CASSTGTGLDTQYF. CDR3 nucleotides: TGTGCCAGTTCCACCGGGACAGGGTTGGATACGCAGTATTTT.

The chain is built from TRBV9 and TRBJ1-2; 11 nucleotides align to TRBD1. The trim removed 0 bases at V and 4 bases at J, leaving 2 bases unmatched. CDR3 length equals 15 residues. Germline V CDR1 and CDR2: SGDLS, YYNGEE. DNA for the CDR3: TGTGCCAGCAGCGTAGCAGGGACAGGGGGCTATGGCTACACCTTC. Protein sequence: CASSVAGTGGYGYTF.

The chain recombines TRBV9 with TRBJ2-2, with 9 bases lining up with TRBD2. The CDR3 is 16 residues long. In germline, CDR1 is SGDLS, CDR2 YYNGEE. V was pared by 4 bases and J by 2 bases, with 6 bases of the junction left unmatched. The CDR3 region is CASSWGGLANTGELFF. The CDR3 DNA reads TGTGCCAGCAGCTGGGGGGGACTAGCTAACACCGGGGAGCTGTTTTTT.

This rearrangement joins TRBV15 to TRBJ1-5, with TRBD1 identical over 7 bases. CDR3 length: 16 residues. Germline assignment: CDR1 LNHNV and CDR2 YYDKDF (reference sequence). After removal of 0 bases from V and 7 bases from J, the junction contained 9 bases not matched to a gene. The CDR3 DNA reads as TGTGCCACCAGCAGAGATCCGGAGGGGGCTTTGCAGCCCCAGCATTTT. Translation: CATSRDPEGALQPQHF.

This chain connects TRBV11-3 to TRBJ1-6; 10 positions agree with TRBD1. The CDR3 runs to 14 residues. V shed 5 bases and J 10 bases; nucleotides not matched to a gene: 5. The germline CDR1 and CDR2 sequences are SGHNT and YENEEA. The DNA of the CDR3 is TGTGCCAGCAGCCTCGGGACAGGGGAATCACCCCTCCACTTT. This gives the protein CASSLGTGESPLHF.

The chain recombines TRBV2 with TRBJ1-1; 9 bases match TRBD1. Germline lookup yields CDR1 SNHLY and CDR2 FYNNEI. V was clipped by 4 bases and J by 5 bases; unmatched bases: 8. This CDR3 has 15 residues. The CDR3 loop reads CASSGHPGQGTEAFF. In nucleotides, the CDR3 is TGTGCCAGCAGTGGACACCCGGGACAGGGAACTGAAGCTTTCTTT.

This rearrangement joins TRBV30 to TRBJ1-2, with TRBD1 identical over 9 bases. The CDR3 loop spans 11 amino acids. J lost 4 bases, V lost 8 bases, and 2 bases had no gene match. Germline-derived CDR1 and CDR2 are GTSNPN and SVGIG (reference sequence). CDR3 bases: TGTGCCGCGGGACAGGGCTATGGCTACACCTTC. It specifies CAAGQGYGYTF. The complete variable domain, with remaining parts taken from reference TRBV30 and TRBJ1-2, reads SQTIHQWPATLVQPVGSPLSLECTVEGTSNPNLYWYRQAAGRGLQLLFYSVGIGQISSEVPQNLSASRPQDRQFILSSKKLLLSDSGFYLCAAGQGYGYTFGSGTRLTVV.

J is TRBJ2-2 and V is TRBV19; 8 nucleotides match TRBD2. The germline V gene encodes CDR1 LNHDA and CDR2 SQIVND (reference sequence). V dropped 5 bases and J dropped 5; count of bases not matched to a gene: 13. The CDR3 extends over 17 amino acids. The CDR3 loop is CASSLVGAGAGTGELFF. CDR3 bases: TGTGCCAGTAGTTTGGTCGGAGCGGGGGCGGGGACCGGGGAGCTGTTTTTT.

V usage is TRBV2 and J usage is TRBJ2-5, with D maybe TRBD1 (6 bases). This CDR3 is built from 15 residues. Trimming shortened V by 3 bases and J by 5 bases, and 16 bases separated the two germline ends. The germline gives CDR1 SNHLY, CDR2 FYNNEI. CDR3 loop: CASSEASRGGETQYF. The CDR3 DNA is TGTGCCAGCAGTGAGGCAAGCAGGGGCGGGGAGACCCAGTACTTC. The full variable domain, rest sourced from reference TRBV2 and TRBJ2-5, is EPEVTQTPSHQVTQMGQEVILRCVPISNHLYFYWYRQILGQKVEFLVSFYNNEISEKSEIFDDQFSVERPDGSNFTLKIRSTKLEDSAMYFCASSEASRGGETQYFGPGTRLLVL.

J is TRBJ2-1 and V is TRBV11-2; 15 bases fit TRBD2. Germline V gene lookup returns CDR1 SGHAT and CDR2 FQNNGV. The CDR3 is 17 residues long. Trimming cost V 5 bases and J 7 bases; bases outside gene matches: 9. CDR3 in amino acids: CASSPRTSGRARNEQFF. CDR3 DNA sequence: TGTGCCAGCAGCCCTCGGACTAGCGGGAGGGCCCGGAATGAGCAGTTCTTC. Together with reference TRBV11-2 and TRBJ2-1, the CDR3 gives the full variable domain: EAGVAQSPRYKIIEKRQSVAFWCNPISGHATLYWYQQILGQGPKLLIQFQNNGVVDDSQLPKDRFSAERLKGVDSTLKIQPAKLEDSAVYLCASSPRTSGRARNEQFFGPGTRLTVL.

The V call is TRBV19, the J call TRBJ1-2; D is undetermined. CDR3 length: 15 amino acids. Trimming stripped 3 bases from V and 4 bases from J, with 15 bases between. The V gene's germline CDR1 is LNHDA and CDR2 SQIVND (reference sequence). The CDR3 DNA reads as TGTGCCAGTAGTATTGGTGTAAACCAAGCCTATGGCTACACCTTC. Amino acids: CASSIGVNQAYGYTF.

The CDR3 protein is CASSPNGRTVSNIQYF. The CDR3 bases are TGTGCCAGCAGCCCAAATGGTAGGACAGTGTCAAACATTCAGTACTTC. The V gene is TRBV28, the J gene TRBJ2-4; D is perhaps TRBD1 (6 bases). Trimming took off 6 bases at V and 6 bases at J, with 21 bases between the two ends. The CDR3 covers 16 residues. Germline CDR1 is MDHEN and CDR2 is SYDVKM. Based on the CDR3 plus reference TRBV28 and TRBJ2-4, the full variable domain is DVKVTQSSRYLVKRTGEKVFLECVQDMDHENMFWYRQDPGLGLRLIYFSYDVKMKEKGDIPEGYSVSREKKERFSLILESASTNQTSMYLCASSPNGRTVSNIQYFGAGTRLSVL.

The chain employs TRBV13 and TRBJ2-7; 8 nucleotides agree with TRBD2. From germline, CDR1 is PRHDT and CDR2 FYEKMQ (reference sequence). The CDR3 contains 13 residues. Losses at the gene ends were 4 bases for V and 7 bases for J; bases not matched to a gene: 6. CDR3 protein: CASSSAGGREQYF. The CDR3 bases are TGTGCCAGCAGCTCGGCGGGGGGCAGGGAGCAGTACTTC. The entire variable domain, with the rest obtained from reference TRBV13 and TRBJ2-7, is as follows: AAGVIQSPRHLIKEKRETATLKCYPIPRHDTVYWYQQGPGQDPQFLISFYEKMQSDKGSIPDRFSAQQFSDYHSELNMSSLELGDSALYFCASSSAGGREQYFGPGTRLTVT.

The J gene is TRBJ1-5, the V gene TRBV6-5, with 9 positions matching TRBD1. CDR1 is MNHEY, CDR2 SVGAGI, per germline. This CDR3 spans 13 amino acids. Germline trimming cut 6 bases from V and 5 bases from J; bases unmatched to any gene: 2. The CDR3 loop reads CASRQGAYQPQHF. The CDR3 DNA sequence: TGTGCCAGCAGACAGGGGGCGTATCAGCCCCAGCATTTT.

V gene TRBV7-8 combines with J gene TRBJ2-7; 7 bases are a match to TRBD2. Germline V CDR1 and CDR2: SGHVS, FQNEAQ. The CDR3 totals 14 residues. V was pared by 6 bases and J by 3 bases, with 8 bases of the junction left unmatched. Written as DNA, the CDR3 is TGTGCCAGCAGACCCTCTAGCGGTAGCTACGAGCAGTACTTC. Amino acids: CASRPSSGSYEQYF.

V is TRBV7-3 and J is TRBJ2-2; D is perhaps TRBD2 (6 bases). Germline CDR1 SGHTA, CDR2 FQGTGA. The CDR3 contains 14 residues. Deletions cut 2 bases from V and 7 bases from J, with 11 bases between. The CDR3 DNA reads TGTGCCAGCAGCTTACTCGGGCGGGGCGGGGAGCTGTTTTTT. Translation gives CASSLLGRGGELFF.

The genes are TRBV28 and TRBJ2-6, with 7 nucleotides matching TRBD1. Germline assignment: CDR1 MDHEN and CDR2 SYDVKM. The CDR3 is 19 amino acids. The junction had 16 bases not matched to a gene; V was cut back by 8 bases and J by 0 bases. CDR3 region: CASHRGGGPLHSGANVLTF. DNA for the CDR3: TGTGCCAGCCACCGAGGGGGCGGGCCCCTCCACTCTGGGGCCAACGTCCTGACTTTC.